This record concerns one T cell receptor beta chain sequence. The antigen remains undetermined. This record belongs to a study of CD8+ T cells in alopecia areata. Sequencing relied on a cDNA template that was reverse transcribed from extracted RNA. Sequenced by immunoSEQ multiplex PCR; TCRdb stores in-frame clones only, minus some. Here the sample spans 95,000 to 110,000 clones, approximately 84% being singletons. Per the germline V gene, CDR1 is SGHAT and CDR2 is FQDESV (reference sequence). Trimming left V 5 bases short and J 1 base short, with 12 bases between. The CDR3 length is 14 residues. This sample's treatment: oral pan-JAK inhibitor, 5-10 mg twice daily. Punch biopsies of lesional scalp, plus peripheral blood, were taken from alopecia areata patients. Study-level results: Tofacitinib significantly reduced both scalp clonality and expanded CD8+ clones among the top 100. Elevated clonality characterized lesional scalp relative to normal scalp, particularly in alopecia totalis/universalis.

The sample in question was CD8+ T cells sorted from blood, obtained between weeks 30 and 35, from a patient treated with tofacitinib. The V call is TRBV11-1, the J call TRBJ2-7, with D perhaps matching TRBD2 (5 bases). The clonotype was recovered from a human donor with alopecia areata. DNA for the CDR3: TGTGCCAGCAGCCACGAGGGCCCATCCTACGAGCAGTACTTC. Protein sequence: CASSHEGPSYEQYF.